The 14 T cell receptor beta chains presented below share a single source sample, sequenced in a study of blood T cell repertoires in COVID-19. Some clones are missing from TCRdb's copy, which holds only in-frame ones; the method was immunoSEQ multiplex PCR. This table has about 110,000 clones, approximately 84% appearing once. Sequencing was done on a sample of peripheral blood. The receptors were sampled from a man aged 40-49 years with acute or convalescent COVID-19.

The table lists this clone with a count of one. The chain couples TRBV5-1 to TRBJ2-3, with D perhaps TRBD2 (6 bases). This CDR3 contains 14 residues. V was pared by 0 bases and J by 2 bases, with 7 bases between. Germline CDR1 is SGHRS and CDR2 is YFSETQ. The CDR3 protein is CASSLGTTTDTQYF. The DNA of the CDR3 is TGCGCCAGCAGCTTGGGGACTACCACAGATACGCAGTATTTT.

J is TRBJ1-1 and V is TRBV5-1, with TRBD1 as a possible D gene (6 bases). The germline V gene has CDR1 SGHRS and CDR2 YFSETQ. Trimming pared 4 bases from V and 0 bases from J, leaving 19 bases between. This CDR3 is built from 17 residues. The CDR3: CASSTDSDTGMNTEAFF. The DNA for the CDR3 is TGCGCCAGCAGCACAGACTCTGATACAGGGATGAACACTGAAGCTTTCTTT.

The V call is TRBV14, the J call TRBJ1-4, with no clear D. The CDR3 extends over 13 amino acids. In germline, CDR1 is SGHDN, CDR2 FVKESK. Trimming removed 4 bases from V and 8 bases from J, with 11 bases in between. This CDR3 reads CASSLIGREKLFF. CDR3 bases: TGTGCCAGCAGCCTCATCGGTCGGGAAAAACTGTTTTTT.

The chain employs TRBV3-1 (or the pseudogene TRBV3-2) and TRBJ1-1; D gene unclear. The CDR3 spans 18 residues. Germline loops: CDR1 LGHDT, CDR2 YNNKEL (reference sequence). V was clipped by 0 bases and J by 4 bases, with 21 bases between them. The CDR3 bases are TGTGCCAGCAGCCAAGAGAAACGGACTTCGGACGTCGCCACTGAAGCTTTCTTT. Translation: CASSQEKRTSDVATEAFF.

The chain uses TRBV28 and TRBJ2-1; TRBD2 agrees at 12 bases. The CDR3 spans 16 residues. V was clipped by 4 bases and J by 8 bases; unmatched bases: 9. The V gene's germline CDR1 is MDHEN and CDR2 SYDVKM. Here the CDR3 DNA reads TGTGCCAGCAGTTCGTACCTAGCGGGAGGGCCCTATGAGCAGTTCTTC. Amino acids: CASSSYLAGGPYEQFF.

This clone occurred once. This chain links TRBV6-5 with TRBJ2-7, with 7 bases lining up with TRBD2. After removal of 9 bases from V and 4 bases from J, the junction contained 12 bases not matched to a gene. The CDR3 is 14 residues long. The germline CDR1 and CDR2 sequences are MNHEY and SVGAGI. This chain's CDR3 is CASRREANWYEQYF. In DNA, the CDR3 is TGTGCCAGTCGTCGGGAGGCTAATTGGTACGAGCAGTACTTC.

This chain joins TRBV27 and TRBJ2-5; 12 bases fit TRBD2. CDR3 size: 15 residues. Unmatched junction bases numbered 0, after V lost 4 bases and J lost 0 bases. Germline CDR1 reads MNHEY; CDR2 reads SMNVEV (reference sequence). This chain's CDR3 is CASSWTSGNQETQYF. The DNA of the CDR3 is TGTGCCAGCAGTTGGACTAGCGGGAACCAAGAGACCCAGTACTTC.

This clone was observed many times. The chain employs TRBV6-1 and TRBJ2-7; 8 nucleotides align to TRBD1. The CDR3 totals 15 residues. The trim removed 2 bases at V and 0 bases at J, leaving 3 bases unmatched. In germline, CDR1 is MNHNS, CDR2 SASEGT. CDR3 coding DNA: TGTGCCAGCAGTGAACGGGACAGGAGCTCCTACGAGCAGTACTTC. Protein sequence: CASSERDRSSYEQYF.

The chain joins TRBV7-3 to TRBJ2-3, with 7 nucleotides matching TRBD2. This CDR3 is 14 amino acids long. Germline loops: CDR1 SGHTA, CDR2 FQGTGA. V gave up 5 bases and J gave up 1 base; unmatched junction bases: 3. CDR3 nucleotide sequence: TGTGCCAGCAGCCGCAGCGGGGGCACAGATACGCAGTATTTT. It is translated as CASSRSGGTDTQYF.

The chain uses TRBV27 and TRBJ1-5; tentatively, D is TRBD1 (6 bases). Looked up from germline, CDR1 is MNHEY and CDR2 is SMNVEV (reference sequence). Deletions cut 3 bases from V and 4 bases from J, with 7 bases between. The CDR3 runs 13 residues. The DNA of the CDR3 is TGTGCCAGCAGTTTGGGGGCAAATCAGCCCCAGCATTTT. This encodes CASSLGANQPQHF.

CDR3 nucleotides: TGTGCCAGCTCACCGGTAGGAGCCTCCGCCTACGAGCAGTACTTC. It specifies CASSPVGASAYEQYF. The V call is TRBV18, the J call TRBJ2-7; D unclear. This CDR3 is built from 15 residues. Germline V gene data show CDR1 as KGHSH and CDR2 as LQKENI. V dropped 3 bases and J dropped 2 bases, with 14 bases sitting between them.

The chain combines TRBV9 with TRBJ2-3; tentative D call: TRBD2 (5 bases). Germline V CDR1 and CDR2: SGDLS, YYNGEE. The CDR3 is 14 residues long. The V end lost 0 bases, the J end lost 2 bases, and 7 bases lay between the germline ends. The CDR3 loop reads CASSVDRDTDTQYF. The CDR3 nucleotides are TGTGCCAGCAGCGTAGACCGGGACACAGATACGCAGTATTTT. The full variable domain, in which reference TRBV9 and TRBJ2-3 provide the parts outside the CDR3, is DSGVTQTPKHLITATGQRVTLRCSPRSGDLSVYWYQQSLDQGLQFLIQYYNGEERAKGNILERFSAQQFPDLHSELNLSSLELGDSALYFCASSVDRDTDTQYFGPGTRLTVL.

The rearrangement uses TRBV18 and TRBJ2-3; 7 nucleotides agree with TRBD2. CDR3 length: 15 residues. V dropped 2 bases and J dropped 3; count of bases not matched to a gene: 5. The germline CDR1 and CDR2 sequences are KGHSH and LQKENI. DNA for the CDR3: TGTGCCAGCTCACCAGGACTAGTTGAGACAGATACGCAGTATTTT. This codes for CASSPGLVETDTQYF.

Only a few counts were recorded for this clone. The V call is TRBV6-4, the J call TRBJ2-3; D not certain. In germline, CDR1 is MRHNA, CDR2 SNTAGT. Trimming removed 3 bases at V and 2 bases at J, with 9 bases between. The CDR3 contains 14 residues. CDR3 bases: TGTGCCAGCAGTGATCGACTCTTCACAGATACGCAGTATTTT. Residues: CASSDRLFTDTQYF.